This is a list of T cell receptor beta chains from one sample in a study of blood T cells in healthy people across ages. TCRdb re-called the 5' RACE reads through MiXCR, storing one row per CDR3 protein. The sample includes over 700,000 distinct CDR3 sequences, roughly 50% seen only once; the top ten take under 50%. The source material was blood. These receptors came from a man at least 80 years old in good health. Each CDR3 is given with its conserved first and last residue. A D gene is named only where the DNA matches it firmly. Some rows mark clone size as missing; the rest say once, few, many or name a class of expanded clone.

>TRBV27|-|TRBJ2-3|-
TGTGCCAGCAGTTCCGGGACCGGTCCGTTTCACAGATACGCGTATTTT
CASSSGTGPFHRYAYF
>TRBV5-1|-|TRBJ2-7|-
TGCGCCAGCAGCTTGGCCGTAGCGACAAACCGCCCCCACGAGCAGTACTTC
CASSLAVATNRPHEQYF
>TRBV20-1|-|TRBJ2-7|TRBD2
TGCAGTGGACTAGCGGACTCCTACGAGCAGTACTTC
CSGLADSYEQYF
>TRBV7-2|-|TRBJ2-7|TRBD2
TGTGCCACCCTAGCGGTTGACAGTACCTACGAGCAGTACTTC
CATLAVDSTYEQYF
>TRBV29-1|-|TRBJ1-2|-
TGCAGCGCTGGGGGATGGGACTATGGCTACACCTTC
CSAGGWDYGYTF
>TRBV27|-|TRBJ2-1|TRBD2
TGTGCCAGCAGGCGTAGCGGGAGGGTGCCGAATGAGCAGTTCTTC
CASRRSGRVPNEQFF
>TRBV7-2|-|TRBJ1-3|-
TGTGCCAGCAGCTTGACGGGAGGGAGTGGAAACACCATATATTTT
CASSLTGGSGNTIYF
>TRBV27|-|TRBJ2-3|-
TGTGCCAGTACCTTCAGGAGGGGGAGATACGCGTATTTT
CASTFRRGRYAYF
>TRBV3-1|-|TRBJ2-1|-
TGTGCCAGCAGCCAAGCTCTGCTAGCTGGCAATGAGCGGTTCTTC
CASSQALLAGNERFF
>TRBV25-1|few|TRBJ2-7|-
TGTGCCAGCAGTGACCTGGGGGAGCAGTACTTC
CASSDLGEQYF
>TRBV20-1|-|TRBJ2-1|-
TGCAGTGCTAACAGGGTTAGCTCCTACAATGAGCAGTTCTTC
CSANRVSSYNEQFF
>TRBV7-8|-|TRBJ2-7|TRBD1
TGTGCCAGCAGCTTAGCTGTAGGACAGGGGTCCTACGAGCAGTACTTC
CASSLAVGQGSYEQYF
>TRBV10-3|-|TRBJ2-7|-
TGTGCCATCAGGGACAGACTTTACTACGAGCAGTACTTC
CAIRDRLYYEQYF
>TRBV10-3|once|TRBJ2-5|TRBD1
TGTGCCATCAGTGAGTCTACGGGACAGGGCAAGACCCAGTACTTC
CAISESTGQGKTQYF
>TRBV12-3/TRBV12-4|-|TRBJ2-5|-
TGTGCCAGCAGTTTGGAACGCTACACCCAGTACTTC
CASSLERYTQYF
>TRBV6-5|-|TRBJ1-2|-
TGTGCCAGCAGTTACCGAGGGGGGGCCCGAGCTAACTATGGCTACACCTTC
CASSYRGGARANYGYTF
>TRBV10-2|-|TRBJ1-2|-
TGCGCCAGCAGTCCCGGGGACTGTGGCTACACCTTC
CASSPGDCGYTF
>TRBV29-1|few|TRBJ2-5|TRBD2
TGCAGCGTTGAATGGGGACTAGCGGCCAATGAGCAGTACTTC
CSVEWGLAANEQYF
>TRBV6-5|few|TRBJ2-7|TRBD1
TGTGCCAGCAGCCGACAGGGAAGCGAGCAGTACTTC
CASSRQGSEQYF
>TRBV12-3/TRBV12-4|-|TRBJ1-1|TRBD1
TGTGCCAGCAGCTTCACCGGGACAGGGCATATGAACACTGAAGCTTTCTTT
CASSFTGTGHMNTEAFF
>TRBV9|once|TRBJ1-5|TRBD1
TGTGCCAGCAGCGTAGTTGAACAGGGGGACGGCAATCAGCCCCAGCATTTT
CASSVVEQGDGNQPQHF
>TRBV6-6|-|TRBJ2-7|-
TGTGCCAGCAGCCTGGGTTGGGGGATCTCAGGGTACGAGCAGTACTTC
CASSLGWGISGYEQYF
>TRBV29-1|-|TRBJ1-2|TRBD1
TGCAGCGTTAATCAGGGGGCCTATGGCTACACCTTC
CSVNQGAYGYTF
>TRBV6-5|-|TRBJ2-1|-
TGTGCCACCCGGGACGGGTGGTCCGGCAATGAGCAGTTCTTC
CATRDGWSGNEQFF
>TRBV29-1|-|TRBJ2-1|TRBD1
TGCAGCGAGACAGGGCCCTTGGGCAATGAGCAGTTCTTC
CSETGPLGNEQFF
>TRBV27|-|TRBJ2-1|TRBD2
TGTGCCAGCGGAACTTCGGGACTAGCGGGATTGAGCTCCTACAATGAGCAGTTCTTC
CASGTSGLAGLSSYNEQFF
>TRBV12-3/TRBV12-4|-|TRBJ1-2|-
TGTGCCAGCAGGGAACGTAACTATGGCTACACCTTC
CASRERNYGYTF
>TRBV5-1|-|TRBJ2-1|-
TGCGCCAGCAGCTTGGCCTCGGGGGTTGAGCAGTTCTTC
CASSLASGVEQFF
>TRBV9|-|TRBJ1-1|-
TGTGCCAGCAGCCCCATAGAGACGTTGAACACTGAAGCTTTCTTT
CASSPIETLNTEAFF
>TRBV20-1|few|TRBJ2-5|-
TGCAGTGCTAGAGACGCCTCAGAGCCCTACCGCACGGAGACCCAGTACTTC
CSARDASEPYRTETQYF
>TRBV12-3/TRBV12-4|-|TRBJ2-4|TRBD2
TGTGCCAGCAGTCCATCTAGCGGTGGGCTAGCCAAAAACATTCAGTACTTC
CASSPSSGGLAKNIQYF
>TRBV5-1|few|TRBJ2-5|TRBD2
TGTGCCAGCAGCTTAGCGGGGGGGCGCGGAGAGACCCAGTACTTC
CASSLAGGRGETQYF
>TRBV5-1|-|TRBJ2-1|TRBD2
TGCGCCAGCAGCTTGACAGCGGGAGGGGAGACCCAGTTCTTC
CASSLTAGGETQFF
>TRBV7-2|-|TRBJ2-6|TRBD2
TGTGCCAGCAGCCCATCGTTGGGACTAGCGGGAGTTGGGGCCAACGTCCTGACTTTC
CASSPSLGLAGVGANVLTF
>TRBV5-1|-|TRBJ2-3|TRBD2
TGCGCCAGCAGCCGAACAGGACTAGCGCTAAGGGACGCGTATTTT
CASSRTGLALRDAYF
>TRBV12-3/TRBV12-4|-|TRBJ2-7|TRBD2
TGTGCCAGCAGGGGGGGAGGGAACGAGCAGTACTTC
CASRGGGNEQYF
>TRBV29-1|few|TRBJ1-2|-
TGCAGCGCCTCCCCGGCGGATAACTATGGCTACACCTTC
CSASPADNYGYTF